The source of this T cell receptor beta chain is a study of shared clonotypes between healthy human individuals. In the study overall: Contributing individuals were two females and three males aged 18 to 49.

The unsorted PBMC replicate PCRs were performed with about 300 ng DNA, tens of thousands of T cell genomes. In the authors' workflow: From ImmunoSEQ came sequences covering only the junction and carrying no quality scores, so filtering differed. Assay: immunoSEQ multiplex PCR; the TCRdb copy retains only in-frame clones and omits some. D and trimming were read from the DNA, whereas the V and J calls and clone size are those reported in that table. The sample carries fewer than 550,000 clones, about 80% recorded once. CDR3 length: 15 residues. Trimming pared 6 bases from V and 4 bases from J, leaving 18 bases between. The germline V gene encodes CDR1 SNHLY and CDR2 FYNNEI.

The origin of this receptor is a woman in her 40s in good health. Some clones in this sample may be carry-over from other donors' samples. The sample comprised PBMCs. The chain couples TRBV2 to TRBJ1-2; D is unresolved. For the CDR3, the DNA is TGTGCCAGCAGCCTAGAATCCCCTCGCCTCTATGGCTACACCTTC. Translated, it gives CASSLESPRLYGYTF.